This T cell receptor beta chain was sequenced during a study of T cell changes during pregnancy in multiple sclerosis. Sequencing used immunoSEQ multiplex PCR; TCRdb keeps in-frame clones, though not all of them. The sample gives under 85,000 clones, about 91% of which show up once; about 0.3% is in the top ten. The CDR3 totals 11 residues. The V end lost 4 bases, the J end lost 7 bases, and 10 bases lay between the germline ends. The germline gives CDR1 GTSNPN, CDR2 SVGIG (reference sequence). V gene TRBV30 combines with J gene TRBJ1-1; D is uncertain. This sequence was found in a female donor in good health, enrolled as a control in a pregnancy study. The sequencing used CD4+ T cells from peripheral blood mononuclear cells, collected in the third trimester of pregnancy. The CDR3 coding sequence is TGTGCCTGGAATCCATTACATGAAGCTTTCTTT. Translation gives CAWNPLHEAFF.